This TCR beta chain is drawn from a study of blood T cell repertoires in COVID-19. Study-level information: COVID-19 samples collected from the United States, Italy and Spain covered acute and convalescent phases.

The CDR3 has 12 residues. V was clipped by 11 bases and J by 7 bases, with 17 bases between them. Germline CDR1 and CDR2: MDHEN and SYDVKM. Authors' methods: Quantification of nucleated cells was approximated via reference gene primer amplification. Data came from immunoSEQ multiplex PCR; TCRdb stores just in-frame clones and leaves some out. The DNA was the basis for D and trimming; V, J and clone size are from that table. This table holds about 190,000 clones, more than 75% found once. The table lists this clone with a count of one. The V call is TRBV28, the J call TRBJ1-2; D is perhaps TRBD1 (5 bases). The sequence was obtained from a middle-aged man with active or convalescent COVID-19. Source material: peripheral blood. For the CDR3, the DNA is TGTGCCGCCCGGGGGGGAATCGGTGGCTACACCTTC. Residues: CAARGGIGGYTF.